The rows below give T cell receptor beta chains drawn from one sample of a study of OX40 agonist ivuxolimab in advanced cancers. Using immunoSEQ multiplex PCR, the repertoire was profiled, and TCRdb retains in-frame clones only, with some absent. The table includes roughly 36,000 clones, roughly nine tenths detected once. The sample in question was CD4+ or CD8+ T cells sorted from blood, obtained in a trial of the OX40 agonist ivuxolimab. These receptors were obtained from an adult with an advanced solid tumor such as melanoma, head and neck, liver or kidney cancer. Both conserved end residues are part of each CDR3. Each record gives: CDR3 DNA, CDR3 protein, V gene, D gene, clone size, J gene. A D gene is named only where the DNA matches it firmly. Size values are once, few and many counts, or a class for expanded clones, and some rows have none.

CDR3 DNA: TGTGCCAGCAACATTCACGGACAGAGCACTGAAGCTTTCTTT
CDR3 protein: CASNIHGQSTEAFF
V gene: TRBV27
D gene: NA
clone size: NA
J gene: TRBJ1-1

CDR3 DNA: TGTGCTAGTGGCCGTGCCGGGACTAGCCATGAGCAGTTCTTC
CDR3 protein: CASGRAGTSHEQFF
V gene: TRBV12-5
D gene: TRBD2
clone size: NA
J gene: TRBJ2-1

CDR3 DNA: TGTGCCAGCAGCGTAACTAGCGGGTATTGGGAGGGAGATACGCAGTATTTT
CDR3 protein: CASSVTSGYWEGDTQYF
V gene: TRBV9
D gene: TRBD2
clone size: NA
J gene: TRBJ2-3

CDR3 DNA: TGCGCCAGCAGCTTGAGTCTAGGTAACTATGGCTACACCTTC
CDR3 protein: CASSLSLGNYGYTF
V gene: TRBV5-1
D gene: NA
clone size: NA
J gene: TRBJ1-2

CDR3 DNA: TGTGCCAGTAGTGCAACTAGCGACCCTGGGAATGAGCAGTTCTTC
CDR3 protein: CASSATSDPGNEQFF
V gene: TRBV19
D gene: TRBD2
clone size: NA
J gene: TRBJ2-1

CDR3 DNA: TGTGCCAGCAGTGAGCAGCTAAATGAAAAACTGTTTTTT
CDR3 protein: CASSEQLNEKLFF
V gene: TRBV25-1
D gene: NA
clone size: NA
J gene: TRBJ1-4

CDR3 DNA: TGTGCCAGCAGTTTATCAGGCGACTATGGCTACACCTTC
CDR3 protein: CASSLSGDYGYTF
V gene: TRBV27
D gene: NA
clone size: once
J gene: TRBJ1-2

CDR3 DNA: TGTGCCAGCAGCTCGGACTATAATGAAAAACTGTTTTTT
CDR3 protein: CASSSDYNEKLFF
V gene: TRBV7-8
D gene: NA
clone size: NA
J gene: TRBJ1-4

CDR3 DNA: TGTGCCAGCAGCGAAATGACTGGCGCGGAGCAGTTCTTC
CDR3 protein: CASSEMTGAEQFF
V gene: TRBV6-4
D gene: NA
clone size: NA
J gene: TRBJ2-1

CDR3 DNA: TGTGCCAGCAGCCCCGGACAGGGGAACCACGAGCAGTACTTC
CDR3 protein: CASSPGQGNHEQYF
V gene: TRBV28
D gene: TRBD1
clone size: NA
J gene: TRBJ2-7

CDR3 DNA: TGCGCCAGCAGTGCCGGGAGTAGCTCCTACGAGCAGTACTTC
CDR3 protein: CASSAGSSSYEQYF
V gene: TRBV5-1
D gene: NA
clone size: once
J gene: TRBJ2-7

CDR3 DNA: TGTGCCAGCAGCTTAGGACAGGGGGTGAACACTGAAGCTTTCTTT
CDR3 protein: CASSLGQGVNTEAFF
V gene: TRBV7-9
D gene: TRBD1
clone size: NA
J gene: TRBJ1-1

CDR3 DNA: TGCAGCGCCCGCCGGGGGGTAGGTACAGATACGCAGTATTTT
CDR3 protein: CSARRGVGTDTQYF
V gene: TRBV29-1
D gene: TRBD2
clone size: NA
J gene: TRBJ2-3

CDR3 DNA: TGTGCCAGCAGTAGTATTGGGAGGGACTACGAGCAGTACTTC
CDR3 protein: CASSSIGRDYEQYF
V gene: TRBV6-5
D gene: TRBD2
clone size: NA
J gene: TRBJ2-7

CDR3 DNA: TGTGCCAGCAGTGAATCGGGACTACCCACAGATACGCAGTATTTT
CDR3 protein: CASSESGLPTDTQYF
V gene: TRBV25-1
D gene: TRBD2
clone size: NA
J gene: TRBJ2-3

CDR3 DNA: TGCAGTGCTAGCGAAGAGACCCAGTACTTC
CDR3 protein: CSASEETQYF
V gene: TRBV20-1
D gene: NA
clone size: NA
J gene: TRBJ2-5

CDR3 DNA: TGTGCCAGTAGTTTCCGGACTAGCGGGATGGGGCGGTTGAATGAGCAGTTCTTC
CDR3 protein: CASSFRTSGMGRLNEQFF
V gene: TRBV19
D gene: TRBD2
clone size: NA
J gene: TRBJ2-1

CDR3 DNA: TGTGCCATTGGGACAGGGCTACAGCCCCAGCATTTT
CDR3 protein: CAIGTGLQPQHF
V gene: TRBV19
D gene: TRBD1
clone size: NA
J gene: TRBJ1-5

CDR3 DNA: TGCGCCAGCAGCTTCTCCTACGAGCAGTACTTC
CDR3 protein: CASSFSYEQYF
V gene: TRBV5-1
D gene: NA
clone size: NA
J gene: TRBJ2-7

CDR3 DNA: TGTGCCAGTAGGGGGCTAACTAGCGGGCCTGCCACAGATACGCAGTATTTT
CDR3 protein: CASRGLTSGPATDTQYF
V gene: TRBV19
D gene: TRBD2
clone size: NA
J gene: TRBJ2-3

CDR3 DNA: TGTGCCAGCAGCGATCCCACCCAGGGGGAGTTAGGCGGTGGCTACACCTTC
CDR3 protein: CASSDPTQGELGGGYTF
V gene: TRBV5-4
D gene: TRBD1
clone size: NA
J gene: TRBJ1-2

CDR3 DNA: TGTGCCAGCAGCCCACGGACTAGATCAGGCACAGATACGCAGTATTTT
CDR3 protein: CASSPRTRSGTDTQYF
V gene: TRBV5-4
D gene: TRBD2
clone size: NA
J gene: TRBJ2-3

CDR3 DNA: TGTGCCAGCAAGTCCCGGGGTCGATCTGAAGCTTTCTTT
CDR3 protein: CASKSRGRSEAFF
V gene: TRBV28
D gene: NA
clone size: few
J gene: TRBJ1-1

CDR3 DNA: TGTGCCAGCAATTCGGGACAGACTACTTACGAGCAGTACTTC
CDR3 protein: CASNSGQTTYEQYF
V gene: TRBV9
D gene: TRBD1
clone size: NA
J gene: TRBJ2-7

CDR3 DNA: TGTGCCAGCAGGGTCGGCCGAGAAGGAAACACCATATATTTT
CDR3 protein: CASRVGREGNTIYF
V gene: TRBV6-1
D gene: NA
clone size: NA
J gene: TRBJ1-3

CDR3 DNA: TGTGCCAGCAGTTTTATTAGAGCTCCGCAGTATTTT
CDR3 protein: CASSFIRAPQYF
V gene: TRBV28
D gene: NA
clone size: NA
J gene: TRBJ2-3

CDR3 DNA: TGTGCCAGCAGCGCACACGCGGGACAGGTCTCCTACGAGCAGTACTTC
CDR3 protein: CASSAHAGQVSYEQYF
V gene: TRBV9
D gene: TRBD1
clone size: NA
J gene: TRBJ2-7

CDR3 DNA: TGTGCCAGCAGCCTACCCCAGACTAGCGGGGGGGTCAATACGCAGTATTTT
CDR3 protein: CASSLPQTSGGVNTQYF
V gene: TRBV7-9
D gene: TRBD2
clone size: NA
J gene: TRBJ2-3

CDR3 DNA: TGTGCCAGCGCGACGGGACAGATTGAGAACACTGAAGCTTTCTTT
CDR3 protein: CASATGQIENTEAFF
V gene: TRBV6-6
D gene: TRBD1
clone size: NA
J gene: TRBJ1-1

CDR3 DNA: TGCGCCAGCAGCCAAGAATGGCAGGGTATTCGTGGCTACACCTTC
CDR3 protein: CASSQEWQGIRGYTF
V gene: TRBV4-1
D gene: NA
clone size: NA
J gene: TRBJ1-2

CDR3 DNA: TGCAGTACGTACAGGGGGAATGAGCAGTTCTTC
CDR3 protein: CSTYRGNEQFF
V gene: TRBV20-1
D gene: TRBD1
clone size: NA
J gene: TRBJ2-1

CDR3 DNA: TGTGCCAGTACCTCCCCCGGGGGTGGGAACAATCAGCCCCAGCATTTT
CDR3 protein: CASTSPGGGNNQPQHF
V gene: TRBV19
D gene: NA
clone size: NA
J gene: TRBJ1-5

CDR3 DNA: TGTGCCAGCAGCTTGGCCCAGGACTTAGCCAAAAACATTCAGTACTTC
CDR3 protein: CASSLAQDLAKNIQYF
V gene: TRBV5-6
D gene: NA
clone size: NA
J gene: TRBJ2-4

CDR3 DNA: TGTGCCAGCAGCTTGGCTCGGGGGACCTCCGGAACCGGGGAGCTGTTTTTT
CDR3 protein: CASSLARGTSGTGELFF
V gene: TRBV5-4
D gene: NA
clone size: NA
J gene: TRBJ2-2

CDR3 DNA: TGTGCCAGCAGCGTAGGGAGCAATCAGCCCCAGCATTTT
CDR3 protein: CASSVGSNQPQHF
V gene: TRBV9
D gene: NA
clone size: NA
J gene: TRBJ1-5

CDR3 DNA: TGTGCCAGCAGTTTTTATAGGGGGCGAAATCAGCCCCAGCATTTT
CDR3 protein: CASSFYRGRNQPQHF
V gene: TRBV28
D gene: TRBD1
clone size: NA
J gene: TRBJ1-5

CDR3 DNA: TGTGCCAGTAGGATGGGGTCCTTTGAAAAACTGTTTTTT
CDR3 protein: CASRMGSFEKLFF
V gene: TRBV19
D gene: NA
clone size: NA
J gene: TRBJ1-4

CDR3 DNA: TGTGCCAGCTCACCAAGGACGGCCTCTGGAAACACCATATATTTT
CDR3 protein: CASSPRTASGNTIYF
V gene: TRBV18
D gene: NA
clone size: NA
J gene: TRBJ1-3

CDR3 DNA: TGTGCCAGCAGTCTAGGCGGGAGCGTCAGCACAGATACGCAGTATTTT
CDR3 protein: CASSLGGSVSTDTQYF
V gene: TRBV7-9
D gene: TRBD2
clone size: NA
J gene: TRBJ2-3

CDR3 DNA: TGCGCCAGCAGCCAAGGGACAGGGCAGTTCTTC
CDR3 protein: CASSQGTGQFF
V gene: TRBV4-3
D gene: TRBD1
clone size: NA
J gene: TRBJ2-1

CDR3 DNA: TGCGCCAGCAGCTTGGAAACTAGCGGTATCTACGAGCAGTACTTC
CDR3 protein: CASSLETSGIYEQYF
V gene: TRBV5-1
D gene: TRBD2
clone size: NA
J gene: TRBJ2-7

CDR3 DNA: TGTGCCAGCAGCCTTCCGGAGGAGGATGAAAAACTGTTTTTT
CDR3 protein: CASSLPEEDEKLFF
V gene: TRBV5-4
D gene: NA
clone size: NA
J gene: TRBJ1-4

CDR3 DNA: TGTGCCAGCAGCTTGGGGGGAGGCGGCACTGAAGCTTTCTTT
CDR3 protein: CASSLGGGGTEAFF
V gene: TRBV5-6
D gene: NA
clone size: NA
J gene: TRBJ1-1

CDR3 DNA: TGCGCCAGCAGCTTGGCCGGCGGTCAAGAGACCCAGTACTTC
CDR3 protein: CASSLAGGQETQYF
V gene: TRBV5-1
D gene: NA
clone size: few
J gene: TRBJ2-5

CDR3 DNA: TGTGCCAGCAGTTCAGGGACTAGCGGGAGTAACGAGCAGTACTTC
CDR3 protein: CASSSGTSGSNEQYF
V gene: TRBV28
D gene: TRBD2
clone size: NA
J gene: TRBJ2-7

CDR3 DNA: TGTGCCTGGAGTCCGGCCGCTGATCAGCCCCAGCATTTT
CDR3 protein: CAWSPAADQPQHF
V gene: TRBV30
D gene: NA
clone size: NA
J gene: TRBJ1-5

CDR3 DNA: TGTGCCAGCAGCACCCCTCTAGGGAGCACAGATACGCAGTATTTT
CDR3 protein: CASSTPLGSTDTQYF
V gene: TRBV5-4
D gene: NA
clone size: once
J gene: TRBJ2-3

CDR3 DNA: TGTGCCAGCAGTTACGTGGGGGGCGCTTCATTGGAAGCTTTCTTT
CDR3 protein: CASSYVGGASLEAFF
V gene: TRBV6-5
D gene: NA
clone size: NA
J gene: TRBJ1-1

CDR3 DNA: TGTGCCTGTAAACGGGGGAACACTGAAGCTTTCTTT
CDR3 protein: CACKRGNTEAFF
V gene: TRBV30
D gene: NA
clone size: NA
J gene: TRBJ1-1

CDR3 DNA: TGTGCCAGCAGCCTGGGCCGCAGGCACAATGAGCAGTTCTTC
CDR3 protein: CASSLGRRHNEQFF
V gene: TRBV5-6
D gene: NA
clone size: NA
J gene: TRBJ2-1